This T cell receptor (beta chain) was recorded in a study of cytomegalovirus exposure and HLA in healthy donors. The study ran its PCR with 60 Vbeta and 13 Jbeta primers. TCRdb's copy holds only in-frame clones and misses some; the assay was immunoSEQ multiplex PCR. The sample has 210,000 or so clones; roughly four fifths are singletons. This clone showed up just a few times. What it recognizes is unknown. This cohort consisted of healthy bone marrow donors. Germline CDR1 reads SEHNR; CDR2 reads FQNEAQ (reference sequence). The CDR3 loop spans 13 amino acids. V lost 0 bases, J lost 7 bases, and 9 bases lay in between. General observations from the study: The likely origin of a cluster of highly shared sequence variants was a sequencing artifact. An analysis was carried out at a later point. It showed that HLA-associated TCR beta chains were more clonally expanded than equally common non-associated chains. A later analysis found common viral pathogens apparently linked to several of the most significant clusters.

The chain carries TRBV7-9 and TRBJ1-2; D is uncertain. The TCR sequence derives from a girl aged 5 to 17 in good health and CMV-seronegative. Sequences were obtained from PBMCs. The CDR3 here is CASSLAQEFGYTF. The CDR3 DNA sequence: TGTGCCAGCAGCTTAGCGCAGGAATTTGGCTACACCTTC.